Listed here are 3 T cell receptor beta chains from one sample, sequenced in a study of cytotoxic CD8 clonotypes in ibrutinib-treated CLL. The protocol was immunoSEQ multiplex PCR, while the TCRdb copy is restricted to in-frame clones and leaves out a portion. This sample has fewer than 400,000 clones, with 60% to 80% found just once. The input for sequencing was PBMCs, taken after 36 months of ibrutinib treatment. These receptors were obtained from a human donor with chronic lymphocytic leukemia.

The chain links TRBV9 to TRBJ2-5; 7 bases are a match to TRBD2. The CDR3 sequence is 14 residues long. Trimming cost V 2 bases and J 7 bases; bases outside gene matches: 8. Per germline, CDR1 SGDLS and CDR2 YYNGEE. The DNA of the CDR3 is TGTGCCAGCAGCGTGGGAGGGGCCTATTCGACCCAGTACTTC. Protein: CASSVGGAYSTQYF. Full variable domain (outside the CDR3, taken from reference TRBV9 and TRBJ2-5): DSGVTQTPKHLITATGQRVTLRCSPRSGDLSVYWYQQSLDQGLQFLIQYYNGEERAKGNILERFSAQQFPDLHSELNLSSLELGDSALYFCASSVGGAYSTQYFGPGTRLLVL.

The chain has TRBV19 and TRBJ2-3; the D gene is possibly TRBD2 (5 bases). Per the germline V gene, CDR1 is LNHDA and CDR2 is SQIVND (reference sequence). The ends were cut back, 7 bases at V and 2 bases at J, with 13 bases in the middle. CDR3 length: 14 amino acids. CDR3 in amino acids: CASNLRAPTDTQYF. The CDR3, as DNA: TGTGCCAGTAATTTGCGGGCTCCCACAGATACGCAGTATTTT.

This chain uses TRBV5-4 with TRBJ2-2; D is ambiguous. The CDR3 contains 12 residues. V dropped 2 bases and J dropped 7 bases, with 6 bases sitting between them. Germline loops: CDR1 SGHNT, CDR2 YYREEE (reference sequence). CDR3 protein: CASSFVVGELFF. The CDR3 DNA reads TGTGCCAGCAGCTTCGTCGTCGGGGAGCTGTTTTTT.